Listed here are 2 T cell receptor beta chains from one sample, sequenced in a study of CD8+ T cells in alopecia areata. Peripheral blood and lesional scalp punch biopsies were taken from alopecia areata patients. Sequencing used cDNA as its template, made by extracting RNA and reverse transcribing it. The table came from immunoSEQ multiplex PCR; TCRdb's copy has only in-frame clones and leaves some out. The table lists about 15,000 clones, about 63% of them singletons. Source material: skin. These receptors all come from a human donor with alopecia areata.

The V call is TRBV7-6, the J call TRBJ1-1, with D perhaps matching TRBD1 (5 bases). Trimming took off 1 base at V and 1 base at J, with 7 bases between the two ends. The CDR3 is 14 amino acids. From germline, CDR1 is SGHVS and CDR2 FNYEAQ. DNA for the CDR3: TGTGCCAGCAGCTTAGGCACAGGGAACACTGAAGCTTTCTTT. It yields the protein CASSLGTGNTEAFF.

This clone has just a few counts. The V gene is TRBV28, the J gene TRBJ2-7; tentative D call: TRBD2 (5 bases). V was cut by 5 bases and J by 2 bases, with 16 bases left in between. Germline V CDR1 and CDR2: MDHEN, SYDVKM. This CDR3 contains 15 residues. CDR3 DNA sequence: TGTGCCAGCAGTCGGGTAGACTACCTCGCCTACGAGCAGTACTTC. It yields the protein CASSRVDYLAYEQYF. The complete variable domain, with remaining parts taken from reference TRBV28 and TRBJ2-7, reads DVKVTQSSRYLVKRTGEKVFLECVQDMDHENMFWYRQDPGLGLRLIYFSYDVKMKEKGDIPEGYSVSREKKERFSLILESASTNQTSMYLCASSRVDYLAYEQYFGPGTRLTVT.